Listed below are T cell receptor beta chains from one sample, sequenced in a study of T cells in Graves' hyperthyroidism and ophthalmopathy. TCRdb re-derived calls from the multiplex PCR reads in MiXCR, one entry per CDR3 protein. The sample lists fewer than 550,000 distinct CDR3 sequences, 15% to 18% seen once, with 14% in the top ten. Material: blood. The receptors originated from a woman aged 18 to 35 with Graves' hyperthyroidism. Each CDR3 is given with its conserved first and last residue. The order of the fields is D gene, J gene, V gene, clone size, CDR3 DNA, CDR3 protein. D genes are given only for firm matches. Clone size is not always given. Where it is, it says once, few, many or a class for expanded clones.

TRBD2,TRBJ2-3,TRBV20-1,many,TGCAGTGCCCGGACTAGCGGGGGGCTTGGCACAGATACGCAGTATTTT,CSARTSGGLGTDTQYF
NA,TRBJ1-4,TRBV5-1,NA,TGCGCCAGCAGCCCTGGGGGCCGGGTGGAACTGTTTTTT,CASSPGGRVELFF
NA,TRBJ1-4,TRBV2,many,TGTGCCAGCAGCAGAGAAAAACTGTTTTTT,CASSREKLFF
NA,TRBJ1-1,TRBV12-3/TRBV12-4,NA,TGTGCCAGCAGTTTATGGACAAACGAAGCTTTCTTT,CASSLWTNEAFF
NA,TRBJ1-3,TRBV18,few,TGTGCCAGCTCACCCCGCGAGTTCTCTGGAAACACCATATATTTT,CASSPREFSGNTIYF
NA,TRBJ2-7,TRBV7-2,many,TGTGCCAGCAGCCCCTACTCGGGGCCCAGCGAGCAGTACTTC,CASSPYSGPSEQYF
TRBD1,TRBJ1-1,TRBV7-9,few,TGTGCCAGCAGCACGACAGGGGGAGTGAACACTGAAGCTTTCTTT,CASSTTGGVNTEAFF
TRBD1,TRBJ1-2,TRBV6-6,NA,TGTGCCAGCAGTTACACGAAGGGACAGGTGCTATATGGCTACACCTTC,CASSYTKGQVLYGYTF
TRBD2,TRBJ2-7,TRBV12-5,many,TGTGCTAGTGGTTGCCACGGCCGGGTAGCGGGGACCTACGAGCAGTACTTC,CASGCHGRVAGTYEQYF
NA,TRBJ2-5,TRBV7-9,few,TGTGCCAGCAGTTCCCAGGGGTACCAAGAGACCCAGTACTTC,CASSSQGYQETQYF
NA,TRBJ2-3,TRBV15,few,TGTGCCACCACGTGGGGGCTTGGTACAGATACGCAGTATTTT,CATTWGLGTDTQYF
NA,TRBJ2-7,TRBV19,NA,TGTGCCAGTAGTACAGGGGTCGAGCAGTACTTC,CASSTGVEQYF
NA,TRBJ2-3,TRBV28,few,TGTGCCAGCAGTTCCCTGGGGGGGGCCACAGATACGCAGTATTTT,CASSSLGGATDTQYF
TRBD2,TRBJ2-1,TRBV3-1,many,TGTGCCAGCAGCCTCCTAGCGGGGGTCAATGAGCAGTTCTTC,CASSLLAGVNEQFF
NA,TRBJ2-3,TRBV4-3,NA,TGCGCCAACAGCCAAAACTGGGAAGATACGCAGTATTTT,CANSQNWEDTQYF
TRBD1,TRBJ1-2,TRBV12-3/TRBV12-4,NA,TGTGCCAGCAGGTCAGGGGGAGACTACACCTTC,CASRSGGDYTF
TRBD1,TRBJ1-1,TRBV7-9,many,TGTGCCAGCAGCATGGGACAGCTGAACACTGAAGCTTTCTTT,CASSMGQLNTEAFF
TRBD2,TRBJ2-2,TRBV9,NA,TGTGCCAGCAGCGTCCGGGGGGGCGAAGCCGGGGAGCTGTTTTTT,CASSVRGGEAGELFF
NA,TRBJ1-5,TRBV24-1,many,TGTGCCACCAGTGAATCAGGGAAGGGCAATCAGCCCCAGCATTTT,CATSESGKGNQPQHF
NA,TRBJ1-6,TRBV27,NA,TGTGCCAGCAGTTTATCGGGGGCTATACCACCCCTCCACTTT,CASSLSGAIPPLHF
TRBD2,TRBJ2-1,TRBV12-5,many,TGTGCTAGTGGTTCGGGACTAGTGAGCTCCTACAATGAGCAGTTCTTC,CASGSGLVSSYNEQFF
NA,TRBJ2-1,TRBV12-3/TRBV12-4,many,TGTGCCAGCAGGTTAAGACTCCGCTACTACAATGAGCAGTTCTTC,CASRLRLRYYNEQFF
NA,TRBJ1-2,TRBV20-1,NA,TGCAGTGCTGATTGGGTTAACGGCTACACCTTC,CSADWVNGYTF
NA,TRBJ2-5,TRBV5-1,NA,TGCGCCAGCAGCTTGGGGGCTATCCAAGAGACCCAGTACTTC,CASSLGAIQETQYF
NA,TRBJ1-6,TRBV11-2,many,TGTGCCAGCAGCTTGAGGGAGTATAATTCACCCCTCCACTTT,CASSLREYNSPLHF
NA,TRBJ2-5,TRBV7-2,many,TGTGCCAGCAGCGTTAAAGGGGGGGGCAATACTGGAGAGACCCAGTACTTC,CASSVKGGGNTGETQYF
TRBD2,TRBJ2-1,TRBV7-9,many,TGTGCCAGCAGCACGGTAGCGGGAGAGCAGTTCTTC,CASSTVAGEQFF
TRBD1,TRBJ1-1,TRBV5-1,few,TGCGCCAGCAGCTTCACCGGGACAGGGTCTTTCACTGAAGCTTTCTTT,CASSFTGTGSFTEAFF
NA,TRBJ2-5,TRBV14,many,TGTGCCAGCAGCCGAAACCCAGTGGAGACCCAGTACTTC,CASSRNPVETQYF
NA,TRBJ1-2,TRBV25-1,few,TGTGCCAGCAGTGTCCAGGGCCCTTTCGGTGGCTACACCTTC,CASSVQGPFGGYTF